This TCR beta chain was sequenced during a study of T cell clones after liver transplantation. Sorting of unstimulated PBMCs yielded separate CD3+CD4+ and CD3+CD8+ fractions. This table comes from immunoSEQ multiplex PCR, and its TCRdb copy is limited to in-frame clones, with some not included. The table shows 90,000 to 120,000 clones, with about 81% occurring only once. This clonotype was obtained from a human donor who received a liver transplant. Sequences were derived from CD4+ T cells from blood, sampled before liver transplant.

The CDR3 nucleotides read TGTGCCACCAGCAGGGCGAAGCGGGCAGATACGCAGTATTTT. Protein: CATSRAKRADTQYF. The chain carries TRBV15 and TRBJ2-3; tentative D call: TRBD2 (6 bases). V was trimmed by 3 bases and J by 4 bases, leaving 11 bases between them. In germline, CDR1 is LNHNV, CDR2 YYDKDF (reference sequence). This CDR3 is built from 14 residues.